Described below is a single T cell receptor beta chain sequence and its context. The CDR3 runs to 14 residues. Between the trimmed V and J ends, which lost 0 bases and 5 bases, there was a span of 11 bases. Germline loops: CDR1 MGHDK, CDR2 SYGVNS. The PCR used 60 Vbeta and 13 Jbeta primers. Assay used: immunoSEQ multiplex PCR; TCRdb lists only in-frame clones, some missing. The data hold 90,000 to 120,000 clones, with almost 80% observed a single time. These data come from a study of cytomegalovirus exposure and HLA in healthy donors. The sequencing input was PBMCs. The origin of this receptor is a man aged 60-69 years in good health and CMV-seropositive. The J gene is TRBJ2-7, the V gene TRBV25-1; maybe TRBD1 (6 bases). CDR3 nucleotides: TGTGCCAGCAGTGAATATCCCGGACAGAACGAGCAGTACTTC. It yields the protein CASSEYPGQNEQYF.